The text below deals with one T cell receptor beta chain. This sample is drawn from a study of blood T cell repertoires in COVID-19. Across the whole study: Two negative PCRs, clearance, or symptom resolution characterized the recovered Cohort 3 donors.

The CDR3 consists of 13 residues. V lost 4 bases to trimming and J lost 1 base; unmatched junction nucleotides: 1. Germline loops: CDR1 MNHEY, CDR2 SMNVEV (reference sequence). Profiling relied on immunoSEQ multiplex PCR, and the TCRdb table lists in-frame clones only, not all of them. The sample records hundreds of thousands of clones, approximately 90% being singletons. The TCR originated in a woman aged 60 to 75 in a cohort exposed to, infected with or recovered from COVID-19 (not recorded which). The V call is TRBV27, the J call TRBJ2-7; 7 positions match TRBD1. The specimen sequenced was PBMCs or T cells enriched from blood (not recorded which). For the CDR3, the DNA is TGTGCCAGCAGTTGGGACAGTTCCTACGAGCAGTACTTC. Translating it yields CASSWDSSYEQYF.